The source of this T cell receptor beta chain is a study of technical replicates of blood from a handful of donors. Generated by immunoSEQ multiplex PCR, the TCRdb table keeps only in-frame clones and is missing some. There are tens of thousands of clones in the sample; 90% to 95% occur only once, and 0.2% to 0.3% lies in the top ten. CDR3 length: 14 amino acids. The germline V gene encodes CDR1 SNHLY and CDR2 FYNNEI. V dropped 7 bases and J dropped 2; count of bases not matched to a gene: 5. This clone was found once. The TCR sequence derives from a human donor in good health. This chain joins TRBV2 and TRBJ2-3; TRBD1 aligns across 8 bases. The specimen was T cells isolated from PBMCs. The CDR3 loop reads CASNQDRVTDTQYF. The CDR3 coding sequence is TGTGCCAGCAATCAGGACAGGGTCACAGATACGCAGTATTTT.